A selection of T cell receptor beta chains follows, all from one sample in a study of blood T cell repertoires in COVID-19. Profiling relied on immunoSEQ multiplex PCR, and the TCRdb table lists in-frame clones only, not all of them. Of about 260,000 clones in the sample, roughly 90% are singletons; the top ten hold more than 0.55%. Sequenced material: peripheral blood. These receptors came from a human donor in a cohort sampled during active COVID-19. CDR3s include the opening cysteine and the closing phenylalanine or tryptophan. The D gene is left open where the match is weak. Rows give clone size only sometimes, using once, few, many, or a class for an expanded clone.

D: -; J: TRBJ2-5; size: -; V: TRBV5-6; CDR3: CASSFEAREPETQYF; DNA: TGTGCCAGCAGCTTTGAGGCCCGGGAGCCAGAGACCCAGTACTTC
D: -; J: TRBJ2-7; size: -; V: TRBV5-8; CDR3: CASRRRGGPYEQYF; DNA: TGTGCCAGCAGACGGCGGGGTGGGCCCTACGAGCAGTACTTC
D: TRBD1; J: TRBJ1-2; size: -; V: TRBV5-7; CDR3: CASSLEDRQANYGYTF; DNA: TGTGCCAGCAGCTTGGAGGACAGGCAGGCTAACTATGGCTACACCTTC
D: TRBD1; J: TRBJ1-1; size: -; V: TRBV6-2/TRBV6-3; CDR3: CASSYLTGGLSTEAFF; DNA: TGTGCCAGCAGTTACTTGACAGGGGGTTTGAGCACTGAAGCTTTCTTT
D: -; J: TRBJ1-1; size: -; V: TRBV28; CDR3: CASIVQGNTEAFF; DNA: TGTGCCAGCATAGTACAGGGGAACACTGAAGCTTTCTTT
D: -; J: TRBJ1-1; size: -; V: TRBV27; CDR3: CASSLEGRVNTEAFF; DNA: TGTGCCAGCAGTTTGGAGGGGCGGGTGAACACTGAAGCTTTCTTT
D: -; J: TRBJ1-2; size: -; V: TRBV6-5; CDR3: CASRPPGHWDGYTF; DNA: TGTGCCAGCAGACCCCCGGGACATTGGGATGGCTACACCTTC
D: TRBD1; J: TRBJ1-5; size: -; V: TRBV25-1; CDR3: CASSPGTGPGEPQHF; DNA: TGTGCCAGCAGTCCCGGGACAGGTCCTGGGGAGCCCCAGCATTTT
D: TRBD1; J: TRBJ1-2; size: -; V: TRBV5-1; CDR3: CASAPIGGGYTF; DNA: TGCGCCAGCGCTCCTATAGGGGGCGGCTACACCTTC
D: -; J: TRBJ1-3; size: -; V: TRBV7-2; CDR3: CASSSSSGNTIYF; DNA: TGTGCCAGCAGCTCCAGCTCTGGAAACACCATATATTTT
D: -; J: TRBJ2-1; size: -; V: TRBV11-3; CDR3: CASSSKEGIVQFF; DNA: TGTGCCAGCAGCTCCAAAGAGGGTATCGTGCAGTTCTTC
D: TRBD1; J: TRBJ2-7; size: once; V: TRBV5-4; CDR3: CASSLEDRELGEQYF; DNA: TGTGCCAGCAGCTTGGAGGACAGGGAATTAGGCGAGCAGTACTTC
D: -; J: TRBJ1-1; size: -; V: TRBV6-2/TRBV6-3; CDR3: CASSAAGLTEAFF; DNA: TGTGCCAGCAGTGCCGCGGGGTTAACTGAAGCTTTCTTT
D: -; J: TRBJ2-7; size: once; V: TRBV19; CDR3: CASSPQPMADEQYF; DNA: TGTGCCAGTAGTCCCCAGCCCATGGCGGACGAGCAGTACTTC
D: TRBD1; J: TRBJ2-6; size: -; V: TRBV2; CDR3: CASYPGQGASGANVLTF; DNA: TGTGCCAGCTATCCGGGACAGGGGGCGTCTGGGGCCAACGTCCTGACTTTC
D: -; J: TRBJ2-2; size: -; V: TRBV7-3; CDR3: CASSLGGPGGELFF; DNA: TGTGCCAGCAGCTTAGGAGGGCCGGGCGGGGAGCTGTTTTTT
D: TRBD2; J: TRBJ2-7; size: -; V: TRBV5-1; CDR3: CASSSLGLAAIPGTYEQYF; DNA: TGCGCCAGCAGCTCCCTTGGGCTAGCGGCAATCCCGGGGACCTACGAGCAGTACTTC
D: TRBD1; J: TRBJ2-7; size: -; V: TRBV3-1/TRBV3-2; CDR3: CASSQIPDRGFEQYF; DNA: TGTGCCAGCAGCCAAATACCGGACAGGGGGTTCGAGCAGTACTTC
D: TRBD2; J: TRBJ2-7; size: -; V: TRBV10-3; CDR3: CAIRGLAGVGEQYF; DNA: TGTGCCATCAGGGGACTAGCGGGGGTGGGGGAGCAGTACTTC
D: -; J: TRBJ2-7; size: few; V: TRBV19; CDR3: CASSIDASAHTYEQYF; DNA: TGTGCCAGTAGTATAGATGCGAGCGCTCATACCTACGAGCAGTACTTC
D: TRBD1; J: TRBJ1-4; size: once; V: TRBV5-1; CDR3: CASSRRQGREEKLFF; DNA: TGCGCCAGCAGCAGAAGACAGGGGAGGGAAGAAAAACTGTTTTTT
D: TRBD1; J: TRBJ2-7; size: -; V: TRBV15; CDR3: CATSRRTGDDEQYF; DNA: TGTGCCACCAGCAGACGAACAGGGGACGACGAGCAGTACTTC
D: -; J: TRBJ1-2; size: once; V: TRBV28; CDR3: CASSSATSSSRNYGYTF; DNA: TGTGCCAGCAGTTCCGCAACCTCCTCGTCGCGTAACTATGGCTACACCTTC
D: -; J: TRBJ2-1; size: -; V: TRBV27; CDR3: CASSLSEDYSYNEQFF; DNA: TGTGCCAGCAGTTTATCGGAGGACTACTCCTACAATGAGCAGTTCTTC
D: TRBD2; J: TRBJ2-7; size: -; V: TRBV6-2/TRBV6-3; CDR3: CASSAGVLRQYEQYF; DNA: TGTGCCAGCAGTGCGGGAGTCCTACGTCAATACGAGCAGTACTTC
D: -; J: TRBJ2-3; size: -; V: TRBV7-9; CDR3: CASIQADTQYF; DNA: TGTGCCAGCATTCAGGCCGATACGCAGTATTTT
D: -; J: TRBJ2-7; size: -; V: TRBV30; CDR3: CAYLGLKGEQYF; DNA: TGTGCCTACCTTGGACTAAAGGGAGAGCAGTACTTC
D: -; J: TRBJ1-2; size: -; V: TRBV6-5; CDR3: CASSQGLGAGGYTF; DNA: TGTGCCAGCAGCCAGGGGCTCGGGGCAGGGGGCTACACCTTC
D: TRBD1; J: TRBJ2-7; size: -; V: TRBV19; CDR3: CASSGQVLTEQYF; DNA: TGTGCCAGTAGTGGACAGGTGCTGACCGAGCAGTACTTC
D: -; J: TRBJ2-7; size: -; V: TRBV7-2; CDR3: CASSLDGASTYEQYF; DNA: TGTGCCAGCAGCTTAGATGGTGCGTCTACCTACGAGCAGTACTTC
D: -; J: TRBJ2-3; size: -; V: TRBV2; CDR3: CASKRGEPTDTQYF; DNA: TGTGCCAGCAAAAGAGGAGAGCCCACAGATACGCAGTATTTT
D: TRBD2; J: TRBJ2-7; size: -; V: TRBV7-2; CDR3: CASSLVGGTGLERLGQYF; DNA: TGTGCCAGCAGCTTAGTTGGCGGTACTGGACTAGAACGCCTAGGGCAGTACTTC
D: TRBD1; J: TRBJ2-7; size: -; V: TRBV19; CDR3: CASSQGQRRYEQYF; DNA: TGTGCCAGTAGCCAGGGACAGAGGCGGTACGAGCAGTACTTC
D: TRBD1; J: TRBJ1-2; size: once; V: TRBV27; CDR3: CASSLRGQGIYGYTF; DNA: TGTGCCAGCAGTTTAAGGGGACAGGGGATCTATGGCTACACCTTC
D: -; J: TRBJ2-7; size: -; V: TRBV15; CDR3: CATSRTESSYEQYF; DNA: TGTGCCACCAGCAGGACGGAGAGCTCCTACGAGCAGTACTTC
D: -; J: TRBJ1-1; size: -; V: TRBV19; CDR3: CASSILGPGYSTEAFF; DNA: TGTGCCAGTAGTATACTCGGTCCGGGGTATTCAACTGAAGCTTTCTTT
D: TRBD1; J: TRBJ2-7; size: -; V: TRBV9; CDR3: CASSETGYEQYF; DNA: TGTGCCAGCAGCGAGACAGGGTACGAGCAGTACTTC
D: -; J: TRBJ1-2; size: -; V: TRBV29-1; CDR3: CSGSSNYGYTF; DNA: TGCAGCGGGAGTTCCAACTATGGCTACACCTTC
D: -; J: TRBJ2-7; size: -; V: TRBV6-2/TRBV6-3; CDR3: CASSITFAGLDTTYEQYF; DNA: TGTGCCAGCAGTATAACCTTCGCCGGACTTGACACTACCTACGAGCAGTACTTC
D: -; J: TRBJ1-2; size: -; V: TRBV18; CDR3: CASSPSGGLGGYTF; DNA: TGTGCCAGCTCACCGTCTGGAGGGCTGGGTGGCTACACCTTC
D: -; J: TRBJ2-1; size: -; V: TRBV5-1; CDR3: CASSQDSQGREQFF; DNA: TGCGCCAGCAGCCAGGACTCCCAGGGGCGGGAGCAGTTCTTC
D: TRBD1; J: TRBJ2-2; size: -; V: TRBV30; CDR3: CAWGDRGFTGELFF; DNA: TGTGCCTGGGGGGACAGGGGCTTTACCGGGGAGCTGTTTTTT